This is a list of T cell receptor beta chains from one sample in a study of cytomegalovirus exposure and HLA in healthy donors. Generated by immunoSEQ multiplex PCR, the TCRdb table keeps only in-frame clones and is missing some. This repertoire shows 160,000 or so clones, almost 85% found once; its top ten account for under 1.1%. Sequencing was performed on PBMCs. These TCRs come from a young man in good health and CMV-seronegative. Each CDR3 is given with its conserved first and last residue. Fields, in order: CDR3 length, clone size, V gene, D gene, J gene, CDR3 DNA, CDR3 protein. D genes are given only for firm matches. Expanded clones are given a class, and other clones once, few, many or no size at all.

14	.	TRBV19	TRBD1	TRBJ2-7	TGTGCCAGTAGTAGGGGACAGGCGTCCTACGAGCAGTACTTC	CASSRGQASYEQYF
14	.	TRBV7-9	TRBD1	TRBJ2-7	TGTGCCAGCAGCCCTACAGGGGGGATCAACGAGCAGTACTTC	CASSPTGGINEQYF
21	.	TRBV4-2	TRBD1	TRBJ2-1	TGTGCCAGCAGCCCGGGGGGGACAGGGGGCTTCGAGCGGGAGGGAGGAAATGAGCAGTTCTTC	CASSPGGTGGFEREGGNEQFF
13	.	TRBV7-2	.	TRBJ2-5	TGTGCCAGTTCAAGGTCTGACTCAGAGACCCAGTACTTC	CASSRSDSETQYF
14	.	TRBV13	.	TRBJ1-2	TGTGCCAGCAGCTTAGGTCGACAGTACTATGGCTACACCTTC	CASSLGRQYYGYTF
16	.	TRBV5-1	TRBD1	TRBJ1-1	TGCGCCAGCAGCTTGACAGGACAGGGAGTAAACACTGAAGCTTTCTTT	CASSLTGQGVNTEAFF
16	.	TRBV7-2	.	TRBJ2-1	TGTGCCAGCAGCTCCCGGACTCGGAAGGTCGGCAATGAGCAGTTCTTC	CASSSRTRKVGNEQFF
13	.	TRBV5-4	.	TRBJ1-4	TGTGCCAGCAGCTTTACAGGGTCGGAAAAACTGTTTTTT	CASSFTGSEKLFF
17	.	TRBV5-1	TRBD2	TRBJ2-2	TGCGCCAGCAGCTCCTATGTAGCGGGAGGGCCCTCCGGGGAGCTGTTTTTT	CASSSYVAGGPSGELFF
15	.	TRBV7-8	TRBD1	TRBJ2-2	TGTGCCAGCAGCTTTGACAGGGGGCTTACCGGGGAGCTGTTTTTT	CASSFDRGLTGELFF
15	.	TRBV6-4	.	TRBJ2-1	TGTGCCAGCAGTGACTCTAGCGGCTCCTACAATGAGCAGTTCTTC	CASSDSSGSYNEQFF
12	.	TRBV11-1	.	TRBJ1-2	TGTGCCAGCAGCCCCCAGGGATTTGGCTACACCTTC	CASSPQGFGYTF
15	.	TRBV27	TRBD1	TRBJ2-2	TGTGCCAGCAGTTTACTACAGGGGGGCACCGGGGAGCTGTTTTTT	CASSLLQGGTGELFF
16	.	TRBV18	.	TRBJ1-6	TGTGCCAGCTCACCAGACGGGAGCTCCTATAATTCACCCCTCCACTTT	CASSPDGSSYNSPLHF
14	.	TRBV6-5	.	TRBJ2-5	TGTGCCAGCAGTTACTCGGGGGGAGGAGAGACCCAGTACTTC	CASSYSGGGETQYF
14	.	TRBV29-1	.	TRBJ2-7	TGCAGCGTTGTGGGCGACAGGACCTCCTACGAGCAGTACTTC	CSVVGDRTSYEQYF
17	.	TRBV6-1	TRBD1	TRBJ1-6	TGTGCCAGCAGTGGAGACAGGGGCAGCTCCTATAATTCACCCCTCCACTTT	CASSGDRGSSYNSPLHF
14	.	TRBV2	TRBD1	TRBJ2-2	TGTGCCAGCAACGGACAGGGTGTCACCGGGGAGCTGTTTTTT	CASNGQGVTGELFF
17	.	TRBV7-9	TRBD2	TRBJ2-7	TGTGCCAGCAGCTCGCCGGGGGGACTAGCGGAATCCTACGAGCAGTACTTC	CASSSPGGLAESYEQYF
15	.	TRBV7-9	TRBD1	TRBJ1-1	TGTGCCAGCAGCTCGGACAGGGGGCTAGTCACTGAAGCTTTCTTT	CASSSDRGLVTEAFF
14	.	TRBV6-1	TRBD1	TRBJ2-7	TGTGCCAGCAAACACGGGACAGGGGGCTACGAGCAGTACTTC	CASKHGTGGYEQYF
17	few	TRBV11-3	.	TRBJ1-1	TGTGCCAGCAGCTTAGATCGGCTCGGACGGGAGAACACTGAAGCTTTCTTT	CASSLDRLGRENTEAFF
15	.	TRBV28	TRBD2	TRBJ2-1	TGTGCCAGCAGCATGCTAGCGGGGACGTACAATGAGCAGTTCTTC	CASSMLAGTYNEQFF
12	.	TRBV7-9	.	TRBJ2-7	TGTGCCAGCAGCTCAGACAGTTTCGAGCAGTACTTC	CASSSDSFEQYF
13	.	TRBV7-2	.	TRBJ1-2	TGTGCCAGCAGCTTGCGTCGGGGGTATGGCTACACCTTC	CASSLRRGYGYTF
16	.	TRBV2	TRBD2	TRBJ2-2	TGTGCCAGCAGCGCTATAGCGGGAGGGCCGATCGGGGAGCTGTTTTTT	CASSAIAGGPIGELFF
13	.	TRBV6-5	.	TRBJ1-1	TGTGCCAGCAGTGGCCACCGGAACACTGAAGCTTTCTTT	CASSGHRNTEAFF
14	once	TRBV19	.	TRBJ2-3	.	CASTSGLHTDTQYF
14	.	TRBV7-2	TRBD2	TRBJ2-2	TGTGCCAGCCGGACTAGCGGACTCACCGGGGAGCTGTTTTTT	CASRTSGLTGELFF
15	.	TRBV11-1	.	TRBJ1-1	TGTGCCAGCAGCTTAGTCCCGAATAGGAACACTGAAGCTTTCTTT	CASSLVPNRNTEAFF
15	.	TRBV28	TRBD1	TRBJ2-5	TGTGCCAGCAGTTTGCCGGGACAGGGGGTAGAGACCCAGTACTTC	CASSLPGQGVETQYF
11	.	TRBV7-3	TRBD2	TRBJ2-1	TGTGCCAGCAGCGGGGGGGGTGAGCAGTTCTTC	CASSGGGEQFF
17	.	TRBV4-2	.	TRBJ2-4	TGTGCCAGCAGCCAGGAGGGGCGGGCAACAGCCAAAAACATTCAGTACTTC	CASSQEGRATAKNIQYF
18	.	TRBV11-2	TRBD2	TRBJ2-3	TGTGCCAGCTCACCCGGGAGGGGTAGGGGGTATAGCACAGATACGCAGTATTTT	CASSPGRGRGYSTDTQYF
15	.	TRBV7-7	TRBD1	TRBJ2-1	TGTGCTAGCAGCCCCGCGGGACAGGGGACGAATGAGCAGTTCTTC	CASSPAGQGTNEQFF
14	.	TRBV6-5	TRBD1	TRBJ1-1	TGTGCCAGCAGAGGGACAGGGCTTAACACTGAAGCTTTCTTT	CASRGTGLNTEAFF
16	.	TRBV27	TRBD2	TRBJ2-7	TGTGCCAGCGTTCTTAGGGCAACTAGCGGGGGAGACGAGCAGTACTTC	CASVLRATSGGDEQYF
12	.	TRBV27	.	TRBJ1-6	TGTGCCAGCAGTCCCCGGGACTGGCCCCTCCACTTT	CASSPRDWPLHF
13	.	TRBV30	.	TRBJ2-5	TGTGCCTGGAGTGAGGGCAGGGAAGAGACCCAGTACTTC	CAWSEGREETQYF
15	once	TRBV9	TRBD1	TRBJ2-5	TGTGCCAGCAGCGTCGAGACAGGGGGGGGAGAGACCCAGTACTTC	CASSVETGGGETQYF
16	.	TRBV27	.	TRBJ2-7	TGTGCCAGCAGTTTTCCTCCCGGACAGTCCTCCTACGAGCAGTACTTC	CASSFPPGQSSYEQYF
17	.	TRBV19	TRBD1	TRBJ1-2	TGTGCCAGTAGTATAGATTCGACAGGGGGAAAGGACTATGGCTACACCTTC	CASSIDSTGGKDYGYTF
15	few	TRBV2	TRBD1	TRBJ1-1	TGTGCCAGCAGAGCGACAGGGTGGTTGTACACTGAAGCTTTCTTT	CASRATGWLYTEAFF
16	.	TRBV7-9	.	TRBJ2-2	TGTTCCAGCAGCTTATACGGAGTCCGGCGAGGCGGGGAGCTGTTTTTT	CSSSLYGVRRGGELFF
15	.	TRBV5-4	TRBD2	TRBJ2-5	TGTGCCAGCAGCCCCCGACTAGCGGGAGGAGAGACCCAGTACTTC	CASSPRLAGGETQYF
13	.	TRBV2	.	TRBJ1-2	TGTGCCAGCAGTGATGCCCAGCCGGGTGGCTACACCTTC	CASSDAQPGGYTF
14	.	TRBV5-1	TRBD2	TRBJ2-2	TGCGCCAGCAGCGCAGCGGGAGGCACCGGGGAGCTGTTTTTT	CASSAAGGTGELFF
15	few	TRBV2	.	TRBJ2-3	TGTGCCAGCAAAGCTCTTCGTGCTAGCCCAGATACGCAGTATTTT	CASKALRASPDTQYF
11	few	TRBV20-1	.	TRBJ2-2	TGCAGTGCCGGGGGTCCCGGGGAGCTGTTTTTT	CSAGGPGELFF
14	.	TRBV28	.	TRBJ2-5	TGTGCCAGCAGTTTTCATAGTGGTCCGGGGACCCAGTACTTC	CASSFHSGPGTQYF
14	.	TRBV19	TRBD1	TRBJ2-5	TGTGCCAGTTCCGACAGGGGTGTTGGGGAGACCCAGTACTTC	CASSDRGVGETQYF
15	.	TRBV7-8	.	TRBJ2-7	TGTGCCAGCAGCAGTGCCGGGATCCGGCCCTACGAGCAGTACTTC	CASSSAGIRPYEQYF
13	.	TRBV28	.	TRBJ2-7	TGTGCCAGCACCAAGACGGAGGCCTACGAGCAGTACTTC	CASTKTEAYEQYF
15	.	TRBV5-1	.	TRBJ2-2	TGCGCCAGCAGCTTGGAGGGGCCGAACACCGGGGAGCTGTTTTTT	CASSLEGPNTGELFF